This T cell receptor beta chain is from a study of T cell clusters in autoimmune cytopenias. Whole-study findings and limits: A dominant lymphoma-associated repertoire apparently masked the cluster-lack signature in secondary cytopenia versus chronic lymphocytic leukemia.

In the case of this clonotype: Its antigen is not known.

TRB was amplified by touch-down multiplex PCR, primer pools A and B combined. TCRdb reprocessed the multiplex PCR reads; each CDR3 protein has one entry and no DNA is given. The listing records 4,000 or so distinct CDR3 sequences. Each sample's input was roughly 230 ng genomic DNA, 30,000 to 45,000 genome equivalents. Sequencing was carried out using peripheral blood. This TCR came from a human donor with an autoimmune cytopenia or autoimmune hepatitis (not recorded which).

The CDR3 loop reads CASSWTVWETQYF. The chain carries TRBV5-4 and TRBJ2-5; with no DNA, the TCRdb D assignment of TRBD1 cannot be verified. Germline CDR1 reads SGHNT; CDR2 reads YYREEE (reference sequence). This CDR3 contains 13 residues. The whole variable domain, remainder taken from reference TRBV5-4 and TRBJ2-5, is ETGVTQSPTHLIKTRGQQVTLRCSSQSGHNTVSWYQQALGQGPQFIFQYYREEENGRGNFPPRFSGLQFPNYSSELNVNALELDDSALYLCASSWTVWETQYFGPGTRLLVL.